This section outlines one TCR beta chain sequence together with its context. The antigen remains unidentified. Other DNA variants within this sample encode the same CDR3. Trimming pared 1 base from V and 2 bases from J, leaving 8 bases between. Germline loops: CDR1 MDHEN, CDR2 SYDVKM. CDR3 length: 14 residues. This entry comes from a study of cytomegalovirus exposure and HLA in healthy donors. Notes on the study in general: Most TCR sequences were uncommon, yet certain public TCRs appeared in many donors.

The PCR ran on 60 Vbeta and 13 Jbeta primers. Method: immunoSEQ multiplex PCR; TCRdb's copy keeps in-frame clones and lacks some. The sample carries approximately 100,000 clones, about 80% recorded once. This chain uses TRBV28 with TRBJ1-1, with D maybe TRBD1 (5 bases). Sequencing was carried out using PBMCs. This receptor was identified in a young man in good health and CMV-seropositive. CDR3 sequence (DNA): TGTGCCAGCAGTTTATTCGGGGGAAACACTGAAGCTTTCTTT. Translated, it gives CASSLFGGNTEAFF.